Each of the 5 T cell receptor beta chains below was sequenced from the same sample in a study of T cell responses to AZD1222 COVID-19 vaccine. Data came from immunoSEQ multiplex PCR; TCRdb stores just in-frame clones and leaves some out. The table has some 130,000 clones, about 90% seen once. The sample was peripheral blood, taken on day 0 of AZD1222 vaccination. All receptors derive from an adult in good health.

This clone occurred once. The V gene is TRBV11-2, the J gene TRBJ2-5, with D possibly being TRBD1 (5 bases). CDR3 length: 15 residues. Germline V CDR1 and CDR2: SGHAT, FQNNGV. Trimming stripped 3 bases from V and 5 bases from J, with 16 bases between. The CDR3 here is CASSFGQGGLETQYF. The DNA of the CDR3 is TGTGCCAGCAGCTTTGGTCAGGGTGGGTTGGAGACCCAGTACTTC.

V usage is TRBV12-3 or TRBV12-4 and J usage is TRBJ2-7; D is undetermined. The CDR3 totals 11 residues. Between the trimmed V and J ends, which lost 5 bases and 4 bases, there was a span of 6 bases. The DNA for the CDR3 is TGTGCCAGCAGTCAATCGTACGAGCAGTACTTC. It translates to CASSQSYEQYF.

Written as DNA, the CDR3 is TGTGCCAGCAGTGGAAACAGGGGGCTGGGCTATGGCTACACCTTC. Its translation: CASSGNRGLGYGYTF. This rearrangement joins TRBV2 to TRBJ1-2, with 9 bases that match TRBD1. Germline CDR1 and CDR2: SNHLY and FYNNEI. Germline trimming cut 4 bases from V and 4 bases from J; bases unmatched to any gene: 7. This CDR3 has 15 residues.

The V call is TRBV10-3, the J call TRBJ2-1; TRBD2 matches 15 bases. This CDR3 spans 17 amino acids. V was clipped by 8 bases and J by 9 bases; unmatched bases: 14. Germline V gene data show CDR1 as ENHRY and CDR2 as SYGVKD. The CDR3 nucleotides read TGTGCCATCGGCGGGACTAGCGGGAGGATGGGGCGCGGTGAGCAGTTCTTC. Translation gives CAIGGTSGRMGRGEQFF.

This chain links TRBV19 with TRBJ2-7; 7 bases map to TRBD1. V dropped 6 bases and J dropped 2; count of bases not matched to a gene: 10. Germline lookup yields CDR1 LNHDA and CDR2 SQIVND (reference sequence). The CDR3 runs 15 residues. CDR3 loop: CASSDPGTATYEQYF. The CDR3 nucleotides read TGTGCCAGTAGCGATCCCGGGACAGCGACCTACGAGCAGTACTTC.